The rows below give T cell receptor beta chains drawn from one sample of a study of T-cell memory formation after mild COVID-19. TCRdb redid the calling of the 5' RACE reads with MiXCR, one entry per CDR3 protein. The data contain some 190,000 distinct CDR3 sequences, around 20% of them singletons. Sequenced input: PBMCs or a T cell subset sorted from them (not recorded which). These receptors all stem from an adult woman who had mild COVID-19 (a few samples of this study predate the infection). Cell type and time point are not known. The CDR3 runs from the conserved cysteine through the conserved F or W. Fields, in order: D gene, clone size, J gene, V gene, CDR3 protein, CDR3 DNA. D genes are given only for firm matches. Not all rows give a size; the values are once, few, many and, for expanded clones, a class.

>TRBD2|many|TRBJ2-3|TRBV20-1
CSARRILAGASTDTQYF
TGCAGTGCTAGGAGGATACTAGCGGGGGCCAGCACAGATACGCAGTATTTT
>.|.|TRBJ2-1|TRBV6-6
CASTYYNEQFF
TGTGCCAGCACCTACTACAATGAGCAGTTCTTC
>TRBD2|.|TRBJ2-1|TRBV12-3/TRBV12-4
CASSFGTSGDGQFF
TGTGCCAGCAGTTTTGGGACTAGCGGGGACGGGCAGTTCTTC
>TRBD2|few|TRBJ2-5|TRBV29-1
CSVPGGMRKTQYF
TGCAGCGTTCCGGGGGGGATGCGAAAGACCCAGTACTTC
>TRBD2|.|TRBJ2-5|TRBV15
CATSSRTSAETQYF
TGTGCCACCAGCTCCCGGACTAGCGCAGAGACCCAGTACTTC
>.|many|TRBJ2-7|TRBV6-1
CASSEEGGAIYEQYF
TGTGCCAGCAGTGAAGAGGGGGGCGCAATCTACGAGCAGTACTTC
>.|few|TRBJ1-3|TRBV14
CASSQRPPGHGNTIYF
TGTGCCAGCAGCCAGAGGCCTCCAGGGCATGGAAACACCATATATTTT
>.|.|TRBJ1-2|TRBV20-1
CSAGATGNYGYTF
TGCAGTGCTGGGGCCACAGGGAACTATGGCTACACCTTC
>TRBD2|few|TRBJ2-5|TRBV9
CAGEGETQYF
TGTGCCGGGGAGGGGGAGACCCAGTACTTC
>.|.|TRBJ1-5|TRBV12-3/TRBV12-4
CASSPPGPSSNQPQHF
TGTGCCAGCAGTCCCCCGGGACCCTCTAGCAATCAGCCCCAGCATTTT
>.|.|TRBJ2-7|TRBV6-5
CAVISTYEQYF
TGTGCTGTAATTTCAACCTACGAGCAGTACTTC
>.|few|TRBJ1-4|TRBV30
CAWSTEAGVYIF
TGTGCCTGGAGTACCGAGGCCGGGGTATACATATTT
>.|many|TRBJ1-5|TRBV6-5
CASRPFADSNQPQHF
TGTGCCAGCAGACCCTTCGCGGATAGCAATCAGCCCCAGCATTTT
>.|.|TRBJ1-3|TRBV5-1
CASSHQGGSSGNTIYF
TGCGCCAGCAGCCATCAAGGGGGTTCCTCTGGAAACACCATATATTTT
>TRBD2|few|TRBJ2-5|TRBV2
CASVPAGGRETQYF
TGTGCCAGCGTACCGGCGGGGGGGAGGGAGACCCAGTACTTC
>.|few|TRBJ2-3|TRBV7-6
CASSSITDTQYF
TGTGCCAGCAGCTCAATCACAGATACGCAGTATTTT
>.|few|TRBJ1-5|TRBV20-1
CSARDLAVGGAGNQPQHF
TGCAGTGCTAGAGATCTTGCCGTTGGGGGCGCAGGCAATCAGCCCCAGCATTTT